This T cell receptor (beta chain) comes out of a study of tumor and adjacent non-tumor tissue in lung cancer. This CDR3 region has 16 residues. From germline, CDR1 is SGHNT and CDR2 YENEEA. The template was RNA from unsorted bulk tissue. This non-tumor lung sample came from over 3 cm beyond the tumor edge. Concerning this clonotype itself: Its antigen remains unidentified.

General study points: Top 100 clones took a larger repertoire share in normal lung.

Three rounds of nested PCR, following a modified ARM-PCR protocol, produced the TCRbeta library. TCRdb independently ran MiXCR on the multiplex PCR reads; one entry per CDR3 protein. The sample records approximately 82,000 distinct CDR3 sequences, 76% being singletons. The chain carries TRBV11-3 and TRBJ1-1; TRBD1 agrees at 7 bases. Sequenced sample: distant non-tumor lung tissue. The TCR originated in an older man with non-small cell lung cancer. CDR3: CVSSFRDRTLNTKVFF. CDR3 in DNA: TGTGTTAGCAGCTTCCGGGACAGAACCCTGAACACTAAAGTTTTCTTT. The whole variable domain, remainder taken from reference TRBV11-3 and TRBJ1-1, is EAGVVQSPRYKIIEKKQPVAFWCNPISGHNTLYWYLQNLGQGPELLIRYENEEAVDDSQLPKDRFSAERLKGVDSTLKIQPAELGDSAVYLCVSSFRDRTLNTKVFFGQGTRLTVV.